This is a list of T cell receptor beta chains from one sample in a study of shared clonotypes between healthy human individuals. Data came from immunoSEQ multiplex PCR; TCRdb stores just in-frame clones and leaves some out. The repertoire holds some 680,000 clones, with less than 80% as singletons. Source material: memory CD4+ T cells sorted from blood. The receptor source for this set is a woman aged 30 to 39 in good health. Each CDR3 is given with its conserved first and last residue. D genes are given only for firm matches. Clone size is shown for a subset of rows, as once, few, many or a class of expanded clone.

CDR3aa: CASSMAQSEVYGYTF; CDR3nt: TGTGCCAGTAGTATGGCCCAATCGGAAGTCTATGGCTACACCTTC; abundance: NA; v_gene: TRBV19; j_gene: TRBJ1-2; d_gene: NA
CDR3aa: CASSLENRARLNQPQHF; CDR3nt: TGTGCCAGCAGCCTTGAGAACCGGGCCCGTCTCAATCAGCCCCAGCATTTT; abundance: few; v_gene: TRBV28; j_gene: TRBJ1-5; d_gene: NA
CDR3aa: CASSLGTGLTDTQYF; CDR3nt: TGTGCCAGCAGCCTAGGGACAGGGCTTACAGATACGCAGTATTTT; abundance: once; v_gene: TRBV11-2; j_gene: TRBJ2-3; d_gene: TRBD1
CDR3aa: CASSYETSSQYF; CDR3nt: TGTGCCAGCAGTTACGAGACAAGCTCGCAGTATTTT; abundance: few; v_gene: TRBV6-6; j_gene: TRBJ2-3; d_gene: NA
CDR3aa: CASSLAPFGTGGHGELFF; CDR3nt: TGTGCCAGCAGCTTAGCTCCCTTTGGGACAGGGGGCCACGGGGAGCTGTTTTTT; abundance: NA; v_gene: TRBV7-8; j_gene: TRBJ2-2; d_gene: TRBD1
CDR3aa: CASSPNGPHMKEKLFF; CDR3nt: TGCGCCAGCAGCCCGAACGGGCCGCACATGAAGGAAAAACTGTTTTTT; abundance: NA; v_gene: TRBV4-1; j_gene: TRBJ1-4; d_gene: NA
CDR3aa: CASSPQELAKNIQYF; CDR3nt: TGTGCCAGCTCACCGCAGGAACTAGCCAAAAACATTCAGTACTTC; abundance: NA; v_gene: TRBV18; j_gene: TRBJ2-4; d_gene: NA
CDR3aa: CASSQDRRASGLPGKGASYEQYF; CDR3nt: TGTGCCAGCAGCCAAGATAGAAGGGCTTCGGGACTACCGGGAAAAGGGGCCTCCTACGAGCAGTACTTC; abundance: NA; v_gene: TRBV4-2; j_gene: TRBJ2-7; d_gene: TRBD2
CDR3aa: CASSSYGQGPYEQYF; CDR3nt: TGTGCCAGCAGTTCCTACGGACAGGGGCCCTACGAGCAGTACTTC; abundance: once; v_gene: TRBV6-5; j_gene: TRBJ2-7; d_gene: TRBD1
CDR3aa: CASSSYGRGDNIQYF; CDR3nt: TGTGCCAGCAGTTCGTACGGAAGGGGGGACAACATTCAGTACTTC; abundance: NA; v_gene: TRBV28; j_gene: TRBJ2-4; d_gene: NA
CDR3aa: CASSNHGQIKLFF; CDR3nt: TGTGCCAGCAGCAACCATGGACAGATAAAACTGTTTTTT; abundance: NA; v_gene: TRBV28; j_gene: TRBJ1-4; d_gene: NA
CDR3aa: CASEWERAAGELFF; CDR3nt: TGTGCCAGCGAGTGGGAAAGGGCCGCCGGGGAGCTGTTTTTT; abundance: NA; v_gene: TRBV28; j_gene: TRBJ2-2; d_gene: NA
CDR3aa: CASSPSTPPYGYTF; CDR3nt: TGTGCCAGCAGCCCTAGTACACCTCCCTATGGCTACACCTTC; abundance: NA; v_gene: TRBV7-2; j_gene: TRBJ1-2; d_gene: NA
CDR3aa: CASSRARQGISYEQYF; CDR3nt: TGTGCCAGCAGCCGGGCACGACAGGGGATCTCCTACGAGCAGTACTTC; abundance: NA; v_gene: TRBV5-6; j_gene: TRBJ2-7; d_gene: TRBD1
CDR3aa: CASRLATINTGELFF; CDR3nt: TGCGCCAGCAGACTGGCGACTATTAACACCGGGGAGCTGTTTTTT; abundance: NA; v_gene: TRBV5-1; j_gene: TRBJ2-2; d_gene: NA
CDR3aa: CASSIRGRVNTEAFF; CDR3nt: TGTGCCAGTAGTATTAGGGGCAGGGTGAACACTGAAGCTTTCTTT; abundance: NA; v_gene: TRBV19; j_gene: TRBJ1-1; d_gene: NA
CDR3aa: CASSESIEELLERNTQYF; CDR3nt: TGTGCCAGCAGTGAATCTATTGAGGAACTCCTAGAGAGAAATACGCAGTATTTT; abundance: medium-sized; v_gene: TRBV25-1; j_gene: TRBJ2-3; d_gene: NA